Listed here are 18 T cell receptor beta chains from one sample, sequenced in a study of shared clonotypes between healthy human individuals. Naive CD8 cells comprised CD45RO-negative, CCR7-positively selected cells, excluding terminally differentiated effector memory CD45RA+ cells. Sequenced by immunoSEQ multiplex PCR; TCRdb stores in-frame clones only, minus some. Found here are about 2.1 million clones, over 85% of them singletons; the top ten hold approximately 1.7%. The specimen was naive CD8+ T cells from PBMCs. The receptors stem from a young man in good health. Some clones in this sample may be carry-over from other donors' samples.

The gene calls are TRBV9 and TRBJ2-5; TRBD1 aligns across 9 bases. The germline V gene encodes CDR1 SGDLS and CDR2 YYNGEE. The V and J ends lost 4 bases and 0 bases, in that order; junction bases with no gene match: 4. The CDR3 spans 15 residues. The CDR3 loop is CASSPGQGNQETQYF. DNA for the CDR3: TGTGCCAGCAGCCCTGGACAGGGGAACCAAGAGACCCAGTACTTC.

The chain uses TRBV9 and TRBJ1-2, with 8 bases that match TRBD1. The CDR3 consists of 16 residues. Germline CDR1 SGDLS, CDR2 YYNGEE. The V and J ends lost 3 bases and 4 bases, in that order; junction bases with no gene match: 11. The CDR3 bases are TGTGCCAGCAGCGGGACAGGGAGTTACCAAACCTATGGCTACACCTTC. As protein: CASSGTGSYQTYGYTF. Based on the CDR3 plus reference TRBV9 and TRBJ1-2, the full variable domain is DSGVTQTPKHLITATGQRVTLRCSPRSGDLSVYWYQQSLDQGLQFLIQYYNGEERAKGNILERFSAQQFPDLHSELNLSSLELGDSALYFCASSGTGSYQTYGYTFGSGTRLTVV.

This clone occurred once. The chain combines TRBV27 with TRBJ2-7, with 13 bases identical to TRBD2. The CDR3 sequence is 17 residues long. Germline CDR1 MNHEY, CDR2 SMNVEV (reference sequence). V gave up 1 base and J gave up 1 base; unmatched junction bases: 4. The CDR3 loop reads CASSLLGTSGVSYEQYF. The CDR3 region has the DNA TGTGCCAGCAGTTTATTGGGGACTAGCGGGGTTTCCTACGAGCAGTACTTC.

CDR3 DNA: TGTGCCAGTTCCCCCCGAACTAGCGACGAGCAGTACTTC. Protein sequence: CASSPRTSDEQYF. The chain couples TRBV19 to TRBJ2-7; the match to TRBD2 covers 7 bases. The CDR3 is 13 residues long. CDR1 is LNHDA, CDR2 SQIVND, per germline (reference sequence). J lost 5 bases, V lost 8 bases, and 9 bases had no gene match.

This chain links TRBV13 with TRBJ2-3; 10 positions match TRBD1. Unmatched junction bases numbered 4, after V lost 1 base and J lost 6 bases. The germline V gene encodes CDR1 PRHDT and CDR2 FYEKMQ (reference sequence). The CDR3 loop spans 15 amino acids. CDR3 region: CASSLEGQGYDTQYF. Here the CDR3 DNA reads TGTGCCAGCAGCTTAGAGGGACAGGGGTATGATACGCAGTATTTT.

This chain uses TRBV7-9 with TRBJ1-5; D is uncertain. V was trimmed by 8 bases and J by 1 base, leaving 18 bases between them. Germline V gives CDR1 SEHNR, CDR2 FQNEAQ (reference sequence). CDR3 length: 16 amino acids. The CDR3 protein is CASGGPGLTSNQPQHF. The CDR3 coding sequence is TGTGCCAGCGGTGGTCCAGGACTAACGAGCAATCAGCCCCAGCATTTT.

This chain uses TRBV9 with TRBJ1-1, with unresolved D. This CDR3 has 15 residues. Trimming removed 4 bases from V and 0 bases from J, with 13 bases in between. The germline V gene has CDR1 SGDLS and CDR2 YYNGEE. The CDR3, as DNA: TGTGCCAGCAGCCCGCCGGACGGATTGAACACTGAAGCTTTCTTT. Translated, it gives CASSPPDGLNTEAFF.

The gene calls are TRBV2 and TRBJ2-7; 11 nucleotides line up with TRBD2. V was clipped by 6 bases and J by 6 bases; unmatched bases: 25. CDR1 is SNHLY and CDR2 is FYNNEI in the germline V gene. The CDR3 extends over 20 amino acids. The CDR3 region has the DNA TGTGCCAGCAGCTCCCCCGGGTTAGCGGGAGGGCCTCTTCCAGGGGGCGAGCAGTACTTC. Protein sequence: CASSSPGLAGGPLPGGEQYF.

The chain carries TRBV6-5 and TRBJ2-7, with 8 nucleotides matching TRBD2. There are 15 residues in the CDR3. Looked up from germline, CDR1 is MNHEY and CDR2 is SVGAGI. J was trimmed by 3 bases and V by 5 bases; bases with no gene match: 9. The CDR3 bases are TGTGCCAGCAGTATTAGCGGGACGGCGCTCTACGAGCAGTACTTC. Protein sequence: CASSISGTALYEQYF.

V gene TRBV7-6 combines with J gene TRBJ2-1; no firm D call. The CDR3 extends over 15 amino acids. CDR1 is SGHVS and CDR2 is FNYEAQ in the germline V gene. V lost 4 bases and J 3 bases, leaving 13 bases between the germline ends. The CDR3 sequence is CASSSPQALYNEQFF. The CDR3 DNA reads as TGTGCCAGCAGCTCGCCCCAAGCCCTCTACAATGAGCAGTTCTTC.

This clone is a singleton in its sample. This chain joins TRBV13 and TRBJ1-1, with D possibly matching TRBD1 (5 bases). This CDR3 is built from 15 residues. Trimming removed 0 bases at V and 4 bases at J, with 12 bases between. From germline, CDR1 is PRHDT and CDR2 FYEKMQ (reference sequence). The CDR3 here is CASSLGGLWGTEAFF. The CDR3 nucleotides are TGTGCCAGCAGCTTAGGGGGGCTTTGGGGCACTGAAGCTTTCTTT.

The CDR3 region is CASSRLESQFF. DNA of the CDR3: TGTGCCAGCAGCCGACTCGAAAGTCAGTTCTTC. The chain is built from TRBV6-6 and TRBJ2-1; D ambiguous. This CDR3 is built from 11 residues. Trimming cost V 6 bases and J 13 bases, with 13 bases left between them. Germline V CDR1 and CDR2: MNHNY, SVGAGI (reference sequence).

The rearrangement links TRBV28 to TRBJ2-1, with D tentatively TRBD1 or TRBD2 (5 bases each). This CDR3 is built from 16 residues. Trimming removed 4 bases from V and 1 base from J, with 14 bases in between. Germline CDR1 MDHEN, CDR2 SYDVKM. The CDR3 DNA sequence: TGTGCCAGCAGTTATCCCGGGACCGCTTCCTACAATGAGCAGTTCTTC. Its translation is CASSYPGTASYNEQFF.

The genes are TRBV5-1 and TRBJ1-4; D is perhaps TRBD1 (6 bases). This CDR3 is 15 amino acids long. The V gene lost 7 bases and the J gene lost 8 bases, with 21 bases spanning the gap. CDR1 is SGHRS and CDR2 is YFSETQ in the germline V gene. The CDR3 loop reads CASSPRGAGDEKLFF. The CDR3 region has the DNA TGCGCCAGCTCCCCGCGGGGGGCAGGGGACGAAAAACTGTTTTTT.

The J gene is TRBJ2-3, the V gene TRBV28; 9 bases are shared with TRBD1. This CDR3 spans 15 amino acids. From germline, CDR1 is MDHEN and CDR2 SYDVKM. The junction had 8 bases not matched to a gene; V was cut back by 6 bases and J by 4 bases. In DNA form, the CDR3 reads TGTGCCAGCAGCAGAGACAGGGGGGCGTCAGATACGCAGTATTTT. Translation: CASSRDRGASDTQYF.

Worth noting for this clone: This sample also contains other DNA sequences that code for the same CDR3. The V gene is TRBV7-9, the J gene TRBJ2-6, with unresolved D. Germline CDR1 is SEHNR and CDR2 is FQNEAQ (reference sequence). The CDR3 is 13 residues long. The ends were cut back, 5 bases at V and 4 bases at J, with 6 bases in the middle. As DNA, the CDR3 is TGTGCCAGCAGCCCCGCGGGGGCCAACGTCCTGACTTTC. It encodes CASSPAGANVLTF.

As for this clone: Other DNA sequences in this specimen translate into the identical CDR3. The chain links TRBV7-9 to TRBJ2-7, with D uncertain. V was clipped by 1 base and J by 5 bases, with 3 bases between them. This CDR3 comprises 11 residues. Germline loops: CDR1 SEHNR, CDR2 FQNEAQ (reference sequence). The CDR3 DNA follows: TGTGCCAGCAGCTTAGGGGACGAGCAGTACTTC. This gives the protein CASSLGDEQYF.

The chain has TRBV14 and TRBJ2-7, with D perhaps given as TRBD1 or TRBD2 (5 bases each). Trimming took off 6 bases at V and 7 bases at J, with 19 bases between the two ends. CDR1 and CDR2 (germline): SGHDN, FVKESK. This CDR3 spans 14 amino acids. The chain's CDR3 is CASSNGWGPGEQYF. Here the CDR3 DNA reads TGTGCCAGCAGTAATGGTTGGGGACCGGGGGAGCAGTACTTC.